This T cell receptor (beta chain) was sequenced for a study of T cell responses to AZD1222 COVID-19 vaccine. Findings and limits, study-wide: Baseline testing showed seropositivity in only 5 or 6 AZD1222 recipients. Donors in the cohort were predominantly white British and more often female, and clonal diversity was possibly underestimated.

This CDR3 is built from 17 residues. From germline, CDR1 is MGHRA and CDR2 YSYEKL. V shed 2 bases and J 0 bases; nucleotides not matched to a gene: 10. Measured with immunoSEQ multiplex PCR; TCRdb has only the in-frame clones, and not every one. This table has roughly 34,000 clones, about 88% appearing once. Of note for this clone: Its antigen is still unknown.

The clonotype was recovered from an adult in good health. Sample: peripheral blood, taken on day 0 of AZD1222 vaccination. This rearrangement joins TRBV4-1 to TRBJ2-7; TRBD1 matches at 7 bases. The CDR3 bases are TGCGCCAGCAGCCAAAATATGGTCGGACAGGACTCCTACGAGCAGTACTTC. This codes for CASSQNMVGQDSYEQYF.